Listed below are T cell receptor beta chains from one sample, sequenced in a study of response to subunit inactivated influenza vaccine. TCRdb itself ran the RT-PCR reads through MiXCR, one entry per CDR3 protein. The table lists roughly 570,000 distinct CDR3 sequences, approximately 14% of them singletons. The sample here was PBMCs from blood, taken roughly 12 days after vaccination. The source is a man aged 50 to 60 who received an inactivated influenza vaccine. Each CDR3 is given with its conserved first and last residue. A D gene is named only where the DNA matches it firmly. Not every row has a clone size; where given, it reads once, few, many or a size class.

V: TRBV20-1; J: TRBJ1-1; D: TRBD1; size: .; DNA: TGCAGTGCCACGGACAGGGGCACTGAAGCTTTCTTT; CDR3: CSATDRGTEAFF
V: TRBV18; J: TRBJ1-1; D: .; size: many; DNA: TGTGCCAGCTCACCATCCCTTGGGGGGAACACTGAAGCTTTCTTT; CDR3: CASSPSLGGNTEAFF
V: TRBV10-3; J: TRBJ2-7; D: TRBD1; size: few; DNA: TGTGCCATCAGTGAGAAGACAGGGAGATTCCACGAGCAGTACTTC; CDR3: CAISEKTGRFHEQYF
V: TRBV7-3; J: TRBJ2-3; D: TRBD2; size: .; DNA: TGTGCCAGCAGCCCTCATGGGGGGGACCGGAAGAATTTT; CDR3: CASSPHGGDRKNF
V: TRBV4-1; J: TRBJ2-7; D: .; size: few; DNA: TGCGCCAGCAGCCGACGACAGGACCAATACGAGCAGTACTTC; CDR3: CASSRRQDQYEQYF
V: TRBV12-3/TRBV12-4; J: TRBJ2-5; D: .; size: many; DNA: TGTGCCAGCAGTTACCGGGCCCTGGGAGAGACCCAGTACTTC; CDR3: CASSYRALGETQYF
V: TRBV11-3; J: TRBJ2-1; D: .; size: .; DNA: TGTGCCAGCAGCTCCTGGGAGCAGCATAACAATGAGCAGTTCTTC; CDR3: CASSSWEQHNNEQFF
V: TRBV19; J: TRBJ2-3; D: TRBD1; size: .; DNA: TGTGCCACGGGACAGCCAGATACGCAGTATTTT; CDR3: CATGQPDTQYF
V: TRBV5-5; J: TRBJ2-3; D: TRBD1; size: .; DNA: TGTGCCAGCACCGGGACAGGGGGAGTGGATACGCAGTATTTT; CDR3: CASTGTGGVDTQYF
V: TRBV19; J: TRBJ2-3; D: .; size: few; DNA: TGTGCCAGTAGTATAGTCTGGACAGATACGCAGTATTTT; CDR3: CASSIVWTDTQYF
V: TRBV7-7; J: TRBJ2-3; D: .; size: .; DNA: TGTGCCAGCAGCTTGGGGCAACGGAACACAGATACGCAGTATTTT; CDR3: CASSLGQRNTDTQYF
V: TRBV6-2/TRBV6-3; J: TRBJ1-1; D: .; size: many; DNA: TGTGCCAGCAGCCCTCGTGGGGGGAGCACTGAAGCTTTCTTT; CDR3: CASSPRGGSTEAFF
V: TRBV15; J: TRBJ2-1; D: .; size: .; DNA: TGTGCCACCAGCAGAGATAAGGGTTCGTCCTACAATGAGCAGTTCTTC; CDR3: CATSRDKGSSYNEQFF
V: TRBV12-3/TRBV12-4; J: TRBJ1-6; D: .; size: .; DNA: TGTGCCAGCACGCGGCATCGGGATAATTCACCCCTCCACTTT; CDR3: CASTRHRDNSPLHF
V: TRBV29-1; J: TRBJ2-3; D: .; size: many; DNA: TGCGGGTTTGTGCAGCCTCTCACAGATACGCAGTATTTT; CDR3: CGFVQPLTDTQYF
V: TRBV11-2; J: TRBJ1-5; D: TRBD1; size: .; DNA: TGTGCCAGCAGCCTGTTTCCCCGGGACAGGGAAGGGTGGGGCAATCAGCCCCAGCATTTT; CDR3: CASSLFPRDREGWGNQPQHF
V: TRBV6-2/TRBV6-3; J: TRBJ2-1; D: .; size: few; DNA: TGTGCCAGCAGAGGGGGGAGGAGCGCGCGTAATGAGCAGTTCTTC; CDR3: CASRGGRSARNEQFF
V: TRBV29-1; J: TRBJ2-2; D: .; size: few; DNA: TGCAGCGTTGCGGGTCTGATTAACACCGGGGAGCTGTTTTTT; CDR3: CSVAGLINTGELFF
V: TRBV25-1; J: TRBJ2-1; D: TRBD1; size: few; DNA: TGTGCCAGCAGTGGTGGAGACAGGGACAATGAGCAGTTCTTC; CDR3: CASSGGDRDNEQFF
V: TRBV5-8; J: TRBJ2-2; D: TRBD1; size: .; DNA: TGTGCCAGCAGCCGAGGACAGGGAGGAACGGGGGCCGGGGAGCTGTTTTTT; CDR3: CASSRGQGGTGAGELFF
V: TRBV10-3; J: TRBJ1-5; D: .; size: .; DNA: TGTGCCATCAGTGAGTCCTACACGGAGAAACCTCTGATCAATCAGCCCCAGCATTTT; CDR3: CAISESYTEKPLINQPQHF
V: TRBV5-1; J: TRBJ2-2; D: .; size: .; DNA: TGCGCCAGCAGCTTCTTCGGACTAAACACCGGGGAGCTGTTTTTT; CDR3: CASSFFGLNTGELFF
V: TRBV29-1; J: TRBJ2-5; D: .; size: .; DNA: TGCAGCGTTTGGTCCGGGACTTACGGGACCCAGTACTTC; CDR3: CSVWSGTYGTQYF
V: TRBV3-1; J: TRBJ2-4; D: .; size: few; DNA: TGTGCCAGCAGCCCGCTCTGGGCCAAAAACATTCAGTACTTC; CDR3: CASSPLWAKNIQYF
V: TRBV4-3; J: TRBJ2-1; D: TRBD2; size: .; DNA: TGCGCCAGCAGCCAAAGACTAGCGGGGATATTCAATGAGCAGTTCTTC; CDR3: CASSQRLAGIFNEQFF
V: TRBV4-3; J: TRBJ2-7; D: TRBD2; size: .; DNA: TGCGCCAGCAGCGCAGACAGAACCGGGACTAGATACGAGCAGTACTTC; CDR3: CASSADRTGTRYEQYF
V: TRBV7-8; J: TRBJ2-3; D: TRBD1; size: few; DNA: TGTGCCAGCAGCGAAAAGACAGGGAGCAGGACAGATACGCAGTATTTT; CDR3: CASSEKTGSRTDTQYF
V: TRBV19; J: TRBJ2-2; D: .; size: few; DNA: TGTGCCAGTAGTATAGACGTGACGAACACCGGGGAGCTGTTTTTT; CDR3: CASSIDVTNTGELFF
V: TRBV6-4; J: TRBJ1-2; D: TRBD1; size: .; DNA: TGTGCCAGCACTACACTCCGGGACAGGGAAGCTAACTATGGCTACACCTTC; CDR3: CASTTLRDREANYGYTF
V: TRBV20-1; J: TRBJ2-7; D: .; size: few; DNA: TGCAGTGCTTTACCGGGACACCTCCGGGCCGAGCAGTACTTC; CDR3: CSALPGHLRAEQYF
V: TRBV7-8; J: TRBJ2-7; D: .; size: .; DNA: TGTGCCAGCAGCTTGGCGGTGAGCGGACCGTACGAGCAGTACTTC; CDR3: CASSLAVSGPYEQYF
V: TRBV3-1; J: TRBJ1-1; D: .; size: few; DNA: TGTGCCAGCAGCCAAGTAAGTAACACTGAAGCTTTCTTT; CDR3: CASSQVSNTEAFF
V: TRBV19; J: TRBJ2-2; D: .; size: .; DNA: TGTGCCAGTAGTATTGTTTTCGGGGAGCTGTTTTTT; CDR3: CASSIVFGELFF
V: TRBV20-1; J: TRBJ2-7; D: .; size: .; DNA: TGCAGTGCTAGGGATAAACTAGGAGGGGGCGAGCAGTACTTC; CDR3: CSARDKLGGGEQYF
V: TRBV29-1; J: TRBJ2-3; D: .; size: .; DNA: TGCAGCGTTGGACGGGACACCACAGATACGCAGTATTTT; CDR3: CSVGRDTTDTQYF
V: TRBV3-1; J: TRBJ2-1; D: .; size: .; DNA: TGTGCCAGCAGCAACCGGGACGAAGTATACTTC; CDR3: CASSNRDEVYF
V: TRBV20-1; J: TRBJ2-7; D: .; size: .; DNA: TGCAGTGCTAGAGGAAGACCAGGATCGAACGAGCAGTACTTC; CDR3: CSARGRPGSNEQYF
V: TRBV5-1; J: TRBJ2-3; D: TRBD2; size: many; DNA: TGCGCCAGCAGCTTGGAGACTAGCAGCGCGCAGTATTTT; CDR3: CASSLETSSAQYF
V: TRBV6-2/TRBV6-3; J: TRBJ1-5; D: .; size: few; DNA: TGTGCCAGCAGTTACCTTCGACGGGACGATAGCAATCAGCCCCAGCATTTT; CDR3: CASSYLRRDDSNQPQHF
V: TRBV30; J: TRBJ1-3; D: .; size: .; DNA: TGTGCCTGGAGCACGGCTGGAAACACCATATATTTT; CDR3: CAWSTAGNTIYF
V: TRBV12-3/TRBV12-4; J: TRBJ2-5; D: .; size: many; DNA: TGTGCCAGCAGTGCCCGGACGTTGGAGACCCAGTACTTC; CDR3: CASSARTLETQYF